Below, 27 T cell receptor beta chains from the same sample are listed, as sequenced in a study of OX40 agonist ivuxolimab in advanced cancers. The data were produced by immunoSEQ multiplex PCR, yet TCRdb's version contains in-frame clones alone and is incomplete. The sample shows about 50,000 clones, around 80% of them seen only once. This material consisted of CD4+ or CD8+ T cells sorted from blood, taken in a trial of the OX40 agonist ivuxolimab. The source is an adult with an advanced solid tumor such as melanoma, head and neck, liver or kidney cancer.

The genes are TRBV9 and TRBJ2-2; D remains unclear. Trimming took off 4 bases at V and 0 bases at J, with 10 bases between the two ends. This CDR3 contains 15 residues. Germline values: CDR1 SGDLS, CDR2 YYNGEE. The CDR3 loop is CASSLSPTNTGELFF. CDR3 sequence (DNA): TGTGCCAGCAGCTTGAGTCCTACGAACACCGGGGAGCTGTTTTTT.

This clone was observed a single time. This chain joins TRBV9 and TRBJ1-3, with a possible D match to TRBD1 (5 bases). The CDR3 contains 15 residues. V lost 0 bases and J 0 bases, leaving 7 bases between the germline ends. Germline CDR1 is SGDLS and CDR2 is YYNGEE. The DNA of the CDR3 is TGTGCCAGCAGCGTAGAGAGGGGCTCTGGAAACACCATATATTTT. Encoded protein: CASSVERGSGNTIYF.

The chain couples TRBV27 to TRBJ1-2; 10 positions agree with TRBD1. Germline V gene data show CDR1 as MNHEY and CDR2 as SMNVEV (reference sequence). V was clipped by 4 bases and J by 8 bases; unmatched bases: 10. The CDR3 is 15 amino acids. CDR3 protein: CASSYGQGGVRGYTF. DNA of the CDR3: TGTGCCAGCAGTTATGGACAGGGGGGAGTGAGAGGCTACACCTTC.

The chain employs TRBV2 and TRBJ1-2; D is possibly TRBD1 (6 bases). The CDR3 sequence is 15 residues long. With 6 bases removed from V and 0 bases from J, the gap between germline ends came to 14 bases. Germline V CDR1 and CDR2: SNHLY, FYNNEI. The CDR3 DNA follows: TGTGCCAGCAGAAGTCCTAGGGGGGCTAACTATGGCTACACCTTC. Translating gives CASRSPRGANYGYTF.

The CDR3 spells CSVQGGTEAFF. In DNA, the CDR3 is TGCAGCGTTCAGGGGGGCACTGAAGCTTTCTTT. The gene calls are TRBV29-1 and TRBJ1-1; 7 bases are a match to TRBD1. The CDR3 length is 11 residues. The germline CDR1 and CDR2 sequences are SQVTM and ANQGSEA. Trimming removed 5 bases from V and 4 bases from J; junction bases left unmatched: 1.

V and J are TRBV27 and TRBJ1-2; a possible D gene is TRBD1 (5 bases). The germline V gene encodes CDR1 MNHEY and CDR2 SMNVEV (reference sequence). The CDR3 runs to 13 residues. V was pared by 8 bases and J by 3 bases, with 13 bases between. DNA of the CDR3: TGTGCCAGCGCACGACAGTCATACTATGGCTACACCTTC. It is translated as CASARQSYYGYTF.

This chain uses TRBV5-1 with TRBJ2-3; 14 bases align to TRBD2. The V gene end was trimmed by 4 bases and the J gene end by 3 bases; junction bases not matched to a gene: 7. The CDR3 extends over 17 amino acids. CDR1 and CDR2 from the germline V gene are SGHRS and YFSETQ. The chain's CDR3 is CASSIGTSGRMTDTQYF. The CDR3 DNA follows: TGCGCCAGCAGCATCGGGACTAGCGGGAGAATGACAGATACGCAGTATTTT.

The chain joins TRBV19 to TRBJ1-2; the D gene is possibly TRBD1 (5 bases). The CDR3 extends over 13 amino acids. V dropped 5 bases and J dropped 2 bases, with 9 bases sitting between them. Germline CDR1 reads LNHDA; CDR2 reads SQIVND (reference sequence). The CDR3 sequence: CASSPGVNYGYTF. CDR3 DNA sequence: TGTGCCAGTAGTCCGGGGGTAAACTATGGCTACACCTTC.

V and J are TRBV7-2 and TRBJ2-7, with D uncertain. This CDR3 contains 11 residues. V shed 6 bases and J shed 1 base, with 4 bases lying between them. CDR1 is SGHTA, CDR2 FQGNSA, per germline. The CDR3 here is CASRDSYEQYF. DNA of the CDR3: TGTGCCAGCAGGGATTCCTACGAGCAGTACTTC.

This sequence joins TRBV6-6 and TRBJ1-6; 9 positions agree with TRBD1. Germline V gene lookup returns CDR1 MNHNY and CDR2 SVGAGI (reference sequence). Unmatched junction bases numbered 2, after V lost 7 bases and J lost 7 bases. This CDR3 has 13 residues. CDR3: CASKDRGNSPLHF. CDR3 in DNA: TGTGCCAGCAAGGACAGGGGAAATTCACCCCTCCACTTT.

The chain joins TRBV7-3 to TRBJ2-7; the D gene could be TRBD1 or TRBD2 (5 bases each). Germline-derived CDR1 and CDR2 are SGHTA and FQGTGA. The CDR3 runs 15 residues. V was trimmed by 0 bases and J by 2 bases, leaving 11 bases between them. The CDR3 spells CASSLTAGSTYEQYF. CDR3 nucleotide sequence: TGTGCCAGCAGCTTAACGGCAGGGAGCACCTACGAGCAGTACTTC.

The CDR3 protein is CASSPQGENTGELFF. The CDR3 nucleotides read TGTGCCAGCTCACCCCAGGGGGAGAACACCGGGGAGCTGTTTTTT. The chain has TRBV18 and TRBJ2-2, with TRBD1 matching over 7 bases. There are 15 residues in the CDR3. J gave up 1 base and V 3 bases, and 2 bases lay outside the gene matches. CDR1 is KGHSH and CDR2 is LQKENI in the germline V gene.

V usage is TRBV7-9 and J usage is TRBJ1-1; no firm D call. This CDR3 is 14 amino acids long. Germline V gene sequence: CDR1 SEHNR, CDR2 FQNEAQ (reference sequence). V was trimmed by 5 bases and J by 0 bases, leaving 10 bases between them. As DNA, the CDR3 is TGTGCCAGCAGCCCAGGACGCCTGAACACTGAAGCTTTCTTT. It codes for CASSPGRLNTEAFF.

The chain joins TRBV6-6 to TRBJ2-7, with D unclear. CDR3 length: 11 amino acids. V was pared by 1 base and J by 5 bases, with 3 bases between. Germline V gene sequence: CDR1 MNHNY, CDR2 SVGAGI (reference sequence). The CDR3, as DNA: TGTGCCAGCAGTTACTTGAACGAGCAGTACTTC. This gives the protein CASSYLNEQYF.

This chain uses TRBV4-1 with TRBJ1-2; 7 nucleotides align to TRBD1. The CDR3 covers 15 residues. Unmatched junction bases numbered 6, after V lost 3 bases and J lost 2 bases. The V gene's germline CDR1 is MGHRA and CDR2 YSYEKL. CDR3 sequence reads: CASSHPRGANYGYTF. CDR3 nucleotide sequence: TGCGCCAGCAGCCACCCCAGGGGGGCGAACTATGGCTACACCTTC.

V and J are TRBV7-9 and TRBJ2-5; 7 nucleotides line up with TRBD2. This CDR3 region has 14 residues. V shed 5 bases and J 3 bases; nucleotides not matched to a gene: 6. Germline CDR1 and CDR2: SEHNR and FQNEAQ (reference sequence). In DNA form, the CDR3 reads TGTGCCAGCAGCCCTGGGACTACAAAAGAGACCCAGTACTTC. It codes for CASSPGTTKETQYF. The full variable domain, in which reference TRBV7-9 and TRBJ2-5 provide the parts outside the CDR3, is DTGVSQNPRHKITKRGQNVTFRCDPISEHNRLYWYRQTLGQGPEFLTYFQNEAQLEKSRLLSDRFSAERPKGSFSTLEIQRTEQGDSAMYLCASSPGTTKETQYFGPGTRLLVL.

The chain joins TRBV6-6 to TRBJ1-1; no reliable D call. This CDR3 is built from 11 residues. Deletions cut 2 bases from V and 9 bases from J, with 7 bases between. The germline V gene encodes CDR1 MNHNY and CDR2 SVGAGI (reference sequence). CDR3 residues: CASSYELQAFF. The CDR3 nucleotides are TGTGCCAGCAGTTACGAGCTGCAAGCTTTCTTT.

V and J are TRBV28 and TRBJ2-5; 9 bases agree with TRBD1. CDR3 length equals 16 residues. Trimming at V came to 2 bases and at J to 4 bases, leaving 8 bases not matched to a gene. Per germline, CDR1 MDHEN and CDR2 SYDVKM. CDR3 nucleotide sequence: TGTGCCAGCAGTTTAGGGGGACAGGGAATAGGAGAGACCCAGTACTTC. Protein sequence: CASSLGGQGIGETQYF.

The CDR3 region is CATSRERYNEQFF. CDR3 nucleotide sequence: TGTGCCACCAGCAGAGAACGGTACAATGAGCAGTTCTTC. The chain has TRBV15 and TRBJ2-1; D not certain. This CDR3 is built from 13 residues. V lost 0 bases, J lost 4 bases, and 4 bases lay in between. Germline V CDR1 and CDR2: LNHNV, YYDKDF (reference sequence). Full variable domain (remainder filled in from reference TRBV15 and TRBJ2-1): DAMVIQNPRYQVTQFGKPVTLSCSQTLNHNVMYWYQQKSSQAPKLLFHYYDKDFNNEADTPDNFQSRRPNTSFCFLDIRSPGLGDTAMYLCATSRERYNEQFFGPGTRLTVL.

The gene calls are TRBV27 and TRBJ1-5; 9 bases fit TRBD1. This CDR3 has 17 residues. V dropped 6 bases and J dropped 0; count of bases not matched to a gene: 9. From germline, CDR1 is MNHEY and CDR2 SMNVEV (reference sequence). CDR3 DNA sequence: TGTGCCAGCAGGTCCGGGACAGGGTTGGGTAGCAATCAGCCCCAGCATTTT. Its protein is CASRSGTGLGSNQPQHF.

The CDR3 region has the DNA TGTGCCAGCTCACCGGGTAGCGGGGGTTTTCATGAGCAGTTCTTC. This sequence encodes CASSPGSGGFHEQFF. J is TRBJ2-1 and V is TRBV18, with 9 bases that match TRBD2. V dropped 3 bases and J dropped 8; count of bases not matched to a gene: 8. Germline V gene sequence: CDR1 KGHSH, CDR2 LQKENI. CDR3 size: 15 residues.

CDR3 in amino acids: CASSGYNSPLHF. CDR3 DNA sequence: TGTGCCAGCAGTGGCTATAATTCACCCCTCCACTTT. The chain links TRBV7-9 to TRBJ1-6; D not certain. The germline CDR1 and CDR2 sequences are SEHNR and FQNEAQ (reference sequence). The V end was cut by 6 bases, the J end by 3 bases, with 3 bases between. CDR3 size: 12 residues.

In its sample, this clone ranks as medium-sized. The CDR3 DNA reads as TGTGCCAGCAGTTATGGGACAGGGGAAGTCTACGAGCAGTACTTC. Protein: CASSYGTGEVYEQYF. The chain couples TRBV6-6 to TRBJ2-7, with 10 positions matching TRBD1. V shed 3 bases and J 3 bases; nucleotides not matched to a gene: 5. Looked up from germline, CDR1 is MNHNY and CDR2 is SVGAGI (reference sequence). CDR3 length: 15 residues.

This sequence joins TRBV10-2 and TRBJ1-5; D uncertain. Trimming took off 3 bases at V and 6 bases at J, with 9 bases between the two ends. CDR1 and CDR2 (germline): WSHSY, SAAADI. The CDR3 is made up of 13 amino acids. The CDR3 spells CASSDRGSQPQHF. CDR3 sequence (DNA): TGCGCCAGCAGTGACCGGGGTAGTCAGCCCCAGCATTTT.

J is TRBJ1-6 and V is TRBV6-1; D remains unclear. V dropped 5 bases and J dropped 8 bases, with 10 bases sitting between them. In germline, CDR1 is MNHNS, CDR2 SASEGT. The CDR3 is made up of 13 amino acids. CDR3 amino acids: CASSTRMDSPLHF. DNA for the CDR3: TGTGCCAGCAGTACCAGGATGGATTCACCCCTCCACTTT.

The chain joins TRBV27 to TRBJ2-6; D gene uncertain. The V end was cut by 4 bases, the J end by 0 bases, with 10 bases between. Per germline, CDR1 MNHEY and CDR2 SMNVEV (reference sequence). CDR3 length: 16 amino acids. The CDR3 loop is CASSSPFSSGANVLTF. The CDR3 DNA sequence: TGTGCCAGCAGTTCCCCTTTCAGCTCTGGGGCCAACGTCCTGACTTTC.

The CDR3 protein is CASCSGTGGLQPQHF. For the CDR3, the DNA is TGTGCCAGTTGCTCCGGGACAGGGGGCCTTCAGCCCCAGCATTTT. The V call is TRBV2, the J call TRBJ1-5, with 12 bases fitting TRBD1. CDR1 and CDR2 from the germline V gene are SNHLY and FYNNEI. The trim removed 9 bases at V and 6 bases at J, leaving 9 bases unmatched. CDR3 length: 15 residues.